Presented here are 14 T cell receptor beta chains from one specimen sequenced in a study of cytomegalovirus exposure and HLA in healthy donors. PCR primers comprised 60 Vbeta and 13 Jbeta primers. The table came from immunoSEQ multiplex PCR; TCRdb's copy has only in-frame clones and leaves some out. The repertoire holds about 70,000 clones, with 74% as singletons. The sequenced sample consisted of PBMCs. All receptors come from a human donor in good health.

V usage is TRBV7-8 and J usage is TRBJ2-2; TRBD1 agrees at 7 bases. The V segment lost 2 bases and the J segment 3 bases; nucleotides outside the gene matches: 3. CDR3 length: 15 amino acids. The germline V gene encodes CDR1 SGHVS and CDR2 FQNEAQ. The CDR3 sequence is CASSLRDRDTGELFF. CDR3 coding DNA: TGTGCCAGCAGCTTAAGAGACAGGGACACCGGGGAGCTGTTTTTT. The full variable domain, completed using reference TRBV7-8 and TRBJ2-2, is GAGVSQSPRYKVAKRGQDVALRCDPISGHVSLFWYQQALGQGPEFLTYFQNEAQLDKSGLPSDRFFAERPEGSVSTLKIQRTQQEDSAVYLCASSLRDRDTGELFFGEGSRLTVL.

CDR3 in DNA: TGTGCCAGCAGTTACTCTGGGGGCACATCCTACGAGCAGTACTTC. This sequence encodes CASSYSGGTSYEQYF. This rearrangement joins TRBV11-1 to TRBJ2-7, with a weak D call TRBD1 (6 bases). CDR3 length: 15 residues. Looked up from germline, CDR1 is SGHAT and CDR2 is FQDESV (reference sequence). Trimming took off 6 bases at V and 1 base at J, with 16 bases between the two ends.

This chain joins TRBV29-1 and TRBJ1-1, with 7 bases matching TRBD1. This CDR3 contains 10 residues. Germline loops: CDR1 SQVTM, CDR2 ANQGSEA. The J segment lost 8 bases and the V segment lost 7 bases, leaving 4 bases of the junction unmatched. This CDR3 reads CSAGDSEAFF. CDR3 DNA sequence: TGCAGCGCTGGGGACAGCGAAGCTTTCTTT.

This clone occurred a few times. The gene calls are TRBV25-1 and TRBJ2-3; 9 bases agree with TRBD2. The V and J ends lost 4 bases and 9 bases, in that order; junction bases with no gene match: 14. The length of the CDR3 is 16 residues. CDR1 is MGHDK and CDR2 is SYGVNS in the germline V gene. The CDR3 loop is CASSARIAGVQETQYF. The DNA of the CDR3 is TGTGCCAGCAGTGCTAGGATAGCGGGAGTCCAGGAAACGCAGTATTTT.

This chain joins TRBV7-9 and TRBJ1-2, with D possibly being TRBD1 (5 bases). CDR1 SEHNR and CDR2 FQNEAQ come from the germline V gene (reference sequence). The CDR3 is 16 amino acids. Deletions cut 5 bases from V and 3 bases from J, with 19 bases between. CDR3 sequence reads: CASSGEQGQRHYGYTF. The DNA for the CDR3 is TGTGCCAGCAGCGGTGAGCAGGGCCAAAGACACTATGGCTACACCTTC.

The V call is TRBV5-6, the J call TRBJ2-1, with a weak D call TRBD2 (6 bases). V lost 0 bases and J 6 bases, leaving 16 bases between the germline ends. CDR3 size: 16 residues. Germline V gene lookup returns CDR1 SGHDT and CDR2 YYEEEE. This chain's CDR3 is CASSLAAAGPANEQFF. Written as DNA, the CDR3 is TGTGCCAGCAGCTTGGCTGCAGCGGGCCCCGCCAATGAGCAGTTCTTC. Based on the CDR3 plus reference TRBV5-6 and TRBJ2-1, the full variable domain is DAGVTQSPTHLIKTRGQQVTLRCSPKSGHDTVSWYQQALGQGPQFIFQYYEEEERQRGNFPDRFSGHQFPNYSSELNVNALLLGDSALYLCASSLAAAGPANEQFFGPGTRLTVL.

This chain joins TRBV19 and TRBJ2-7; 15 nucleotides align to TRBD2. CDR1 and CDR2 from the germline V gene are LNHDA and SQIVND (reference sequence). This CDR3 has 18 amino acids. J gave up 2 bases and V 5 bases, and 10 bases lay outside the gene matches. This CDR3 reads CASSAGLAGGLLTYEQYF. The CDR3 coding sequence is TGTGCCAGTAGTGCGGGACTAGCGGGAGGCCTATTAACCTACGAGCAGTACTTC.

The chain combines TRBV29-1 with TRBJ2-1; 9 bases align to TRBD1. The CDR3 is 12 residues long. V shed 4 bases and J 8 bases; nucleotides not matched to a gene: 3. Germline V gene data show CDR1 as SQVTM and CDR2 as ANQGSEA. As DNA, the CDR3 is TGCAGCGTTGGACAGGGGGTGGATGAGCAGTTCTTC. It codes for CSVGQGVDEQFF.

The chain has TRBV30 and TRBJ2-1; TRBD1 might be the D (5 bases). CDR3 length equals 13 residues. Germline CDR1 GTSNPN, CDR2 SVGIG (reference sequence). V shed 4 bases and J shed 6 bases, with 13 bases lying between them. CDR3: CAWNKGLGNEQFF. In DNA, the CDR3 is TGTGCCTGGAATAAGGGGTTGGGCAATGAGCAGTTCTTC.

The chain carries TRBV10-3 and TRBJ1-1; TRBD1 matches 8 bases. Trimming at V came to 6 bases and at J to 4 bases, leaving 4 bases not matched to a gene. This CDR3 is built from 13 residues. Per germline, CDR1 ENHRY and CDR2 SYGVKD. For the CDR3, the DNA is TGTGCCATCAGGGGACAGGAGACCACTGAAGCTTTCTTT. Translated: CAIRGQETTEAFF.

This chain links TRBV9 with TRBJ1-1, with D possibly matching TRBD1 (5 bases). This CDR3 region has 13 residues. The V end was cut by 2 bases, the J end by 6 bases, with 11 bases between. Germline V gene data show CDR1 as SGDLS and CDR2 as YYNGEE. CDR3 nucleotides: TGTGCCAGCAGCGTCTTAGGGGCTCCTGAAGCTTTCTTT. Translating gives CASSVLGAPEAFF. Based on the CDR3 plus reference TRBV9 and TRBJ1-1, the full variable domain is DSGVTQTPKHLITATGQRVTLRCSPRSGDLSVYWYQQSLDQGLQFLIQYYNGEERAKGNILERFSAQQFPDLHSELNLSSLELGDSALYFCASSVLGAPEAFFGQGTRLTVV.

This clone has only one observation. V usage is TRBV15 and J usage is TRBJ2-7, with TRBD1 identical over 8 bases. This CDR3 comprises 15 residues. Losses at the gene ends were 0 bases for V and 1 base for J; bases not matched to a gene: 2. Germline V lookup: CDR1 LNHNV, CDR2 YYDKDF (reference sequence). The CDR3 protein is CATSRDRTGSYEQYF. The CDR3 DNA sequence: TGTGCCACCAGCAGAGATCGGACAGGGTCCTACGAGCAGTACTTC.

The chain carries TRBV4-2 and TRBJ2-7; 7 positions agree with TRBD1. The germline V gene encodes CDR1 LGHNA and CDR2 YNFKEQ. The CDR3 extends over 14 amino acids. The V segment lost 3 bases and the J segment 4 bases; nucleotides outside the gene matches: 6. The DNA of the CDR3 is TGTGCCAGCAGCCATGGCGTACAGGGGTACGAGCAGTACTTC. It yields the protein CASSHGVQGYEQYF.

The rearrangement uses TRBV5-1 and TRBJ2-1, with a weak D call TRBD2 (5 bases). CDR3 length equals 15 residues. Germline-derived CDR1 and CDR2 are SGHRS and YFSETQ. V was shortened by 0 bases and J by 7 bases, with 14 bases between the two germline ends. The CDR3 protein is CASSLDSGPWNEQFF. CDR3 in DNA: TGCGCCAGCAGCTTGGACAGCGGTCCGTGGAATGAGCAGTTCTTC.